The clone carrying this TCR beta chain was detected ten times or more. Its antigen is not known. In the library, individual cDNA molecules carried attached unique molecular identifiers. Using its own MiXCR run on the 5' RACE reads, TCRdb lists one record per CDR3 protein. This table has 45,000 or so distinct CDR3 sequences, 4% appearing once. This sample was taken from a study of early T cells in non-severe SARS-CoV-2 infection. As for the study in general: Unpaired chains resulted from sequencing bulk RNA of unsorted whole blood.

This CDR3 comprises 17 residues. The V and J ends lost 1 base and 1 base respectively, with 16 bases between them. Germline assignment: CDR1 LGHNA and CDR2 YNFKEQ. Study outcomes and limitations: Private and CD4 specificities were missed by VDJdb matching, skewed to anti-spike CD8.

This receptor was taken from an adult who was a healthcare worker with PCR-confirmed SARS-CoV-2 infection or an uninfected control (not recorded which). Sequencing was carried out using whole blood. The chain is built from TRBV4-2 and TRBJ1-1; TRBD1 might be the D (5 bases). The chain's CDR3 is CASSQVRGVIPNTEAFF. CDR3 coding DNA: TGTGCCAGCAGCCAAGTTCGAGGGGTTATACCGAACACTGAAGCTTTCTTT.